What follows is one TCR beta chain and its context. This sample was taken from a study of blood T cell repertoires in COVID-19. At the level of the study: PBMCs, B-cell-depleted T cells, or T cells provided the cDNA or gDNA that made up the material.

Sequencing used immunoSEQ multiplex PCR; TCRdb keeps in-frame clones, though not all of them. The sample has hundreds of thousands of clones, about 80% seen once. The CDR3 has 15 residues. Germline V gives CDR1 KGHSH, CDR2 LQKENI. V shed 3 bases and J shed 4 bases, with 12 bases lying between them. The clonotype comes from an elderly man with acute or convalescent COVID-19. The genes are TRBV18 and TRBJ2-2; no firm D call. Sequencing used peripheral blood. CDR3 loop: CASSPARQSTGELFF. CDR3 nucleotides: TGTGCCAGCTCACCTGCGAGACAAAGCACCGGGGAGCTGTTTTTT. The whole variable domain, remainder taken from reference TRBV18 and TRBJ2-2, is NAGVMQNPRHLVRRRGQEARLRCSPMKGHSHVYWYRQLPEEGLKFMVYLQKENIIDESGMPKERFSAEFPKEGPSILRIQQVVRGDSAAYFCASSPARQSTGELFFGEGSRLTVL.